Shown below are 28 T cell receptor beta chains from a single sample sequenced in a study of T cells in Graves' hyperthyroidism and ophthalmopathy. Amplified regions were TCR beta CDR3 sequences from RNA transcripts. The HTBI primer set drove a first-round RT-PCR of the TCR CDR3. TCRdb analysed the multiplex PCR reads with MiXCR anew, one entry per CDR3 protein. The table has approximately 740,000 distinct CDR3 sequences, 14% seen once. Sequencing input: blood. The source is a young woman with Graves' hyperthyroidism.

CDR3 sequence reads: CASSLRAGGSYEQYF. The DNA of the CDR3 is TGTGCCAGCAGCTTACGGGCAGGGGGCTCCTACGAGCAGTACTTC. The chain links TRBV7-3 to TRBJ2-7; 7 bases map to TRBD1. The length of the CDR3 is 15 residues. After removal of 2 bases from V and 0 bases from J, the junction contained 4 bases not matched to a gene. Per the germline V gene, CDR1 is SGHTA and CDR2 is FQGTGA.

At least ten counts were recorded for this clonotype. This chain links TRBV28 with TRBJ2-5, with D possibly matching TRBD2 (5 bases). This CDR3 comprises 14 residues. Per the germline V gene, CDR1 is MDHEN and CDR2 is SYDVKM. Trimming shortened V by 4 bases and J by 4 bases, and 13 bases separated the two germline ends. CDR3 coding DNA: TGTGCCAGCAGTTCCTCACTGGCGGGAGAGACCCAGTACTTC. This sequence encodes CASSSSLAGETQYF.

This clonotype was observed at least ten times. The CDR3 DNA is TGTGCCAGCAGCTTAACAGGTTCTGAAGCTTTCTTT. It is translated as CASSLTGSEAFF. The rearrangement joins TRBV11-2 to TRBJ1-1, with D possibly being TRBD1 (5 bases). The CDR3 runs to 12 residues. Trimming removed 2 bases from V and 6 bases from J, with 7 bases in between. The germline gives CDR1 SGHAT, CDR2 FQNNGV.

The J gene is TRBJ1-4, the V gene TRBV7-9; unclear D gene. Trimming took off 0 bases at V and 7 bases at J, with 9 bases between the two ends. Germline V gene lookup returns CDR1 SEHNR and CDR2 FQNEAQ (reference sequence). The CDR3 has 14 amino acids. In DNA form, the CDR3 reads TGTGCCAGCAGCTTAGCCCTCCCGGTTGAAAAACTGTTTTTT. Its translation is CASSLALPVEKLFF.

The V gene is TRBV9, the J gene TRBJ2-1; TRBD1 or TRBD2 may be the D gene (5 bases each). Germline CDR1 reads SGDLS; CDR2 reads YYNGEE. V dropped 0 bases and J dropped 0 bases, with 13 bases sitting between them. The CDR3 is 17 amino acids. The CDR3 DNA reads as TGTGCCAGCAGCGTAGGTCCTTGGGGGAGCTCCTACAATGAGCAGTTCTTC. Amino acid sequence: CASSVGPWGSSYNEQFF.

The sample holds many counts of this clonotype. V is TRBV5-1 and J is TRBJ2-3, with D possibly being TRBD2 (6 bases). The CDR3 has 16 residues. Trimming pared 0 bases from V and 1 base from J, leaving 12 bases between. Germline lookup yields CDR1 SGHRS and CDR2 YFSETQ. The CDR3 bases are TGCGCCAGCAGCTTGGTAGCGGACGAAGGCACAGATACGCAGTATTTT. Protein: CASSLVADEGTDTQYF.

This clonotype showed up many times. This rearrangement joins TRBV29-1 to TRBJ2-7; 10 bases fit TRBD1. Germline V lookup: CDR1 SQVTM, CDR2 ANQGSEA. V was pared by 1 base and J by 1 base, with 10 bases of the junction left unmatched. This CDR3 comprises 17 residues. CDR3 DNA: TGCAGCGTTGAAGTTGGTTTGGACAGGGGGAAATCCTACGAGCAGTACTTC. It translates to CSVEVGLDRGKSYEQYF.

The chain joins TRBV15 to TRBJ1-3; D is unresolved. Trimming cost V 0 bases and J 2 bases, with 5 bases left between them. There are 14 residues in the CDR3. The germline CDR1 and CDR2 sequences are LNHNV and YYDKDF (reference sequence). This CDR3 is CATSRDPTGNTIYF. CDR3 bases: TGTGCCACCAGCAGAGACCCGACTGGAAACACCATATATTTT.

This clonotype was observed a few times. V and J are TRBV12-5 and TRBJ2-1, with TRBD2 matching over 7 bases. This CDR3 spans 17 amino acids. With 0 bases clipped from V and 6 bases from J, the junction kept 11 bases outside the gene matches. Germline CDR1 and CDR2: LGHNT and FRNRAP. CDR3 residues: CASGLVRVGGLGNEQFF. CDR3 coding DNA: TGTGCTAGTGGTTTGGTACGAGTGGGAGGGCTCGGCAATGAGCAGTTCTTC.

This clonotype has more than one count but fewer than ten. The V call is TRBV9, the J call TRBJ2-7; D possibly corresponds to TRBD1 (7 bases). V was shortened by 2 bases and J by 2 bases, with 17 bases between the two germline ends. Looked up from germline, CDR1 is SGDLS and CDR2 is YYNGEE. The CDR3 is made up of 16 amino acids. CDR3 bases: TGTGCCAGCAGCGTCGGAGGGGGCGGGTTAGCCTACGAGCAGTACTTC. It codes for CASSVGGGGLAYEQYF.

CDR3: CASRGTGVSNQPQHF. CDR3 DNA: TGTGCCAGCAGGGGGACAGGGGTCAGCAATCAGCCCCAGCATTTT. V is TRBV6-2 or TRBV6-3 and J is TRBJ1-5, with 10 bases lining up with TRBD1. This CDR3 has 15 amino acids. Trimming cost V 6 bases and J 1 base; bases outside gene matches: 3. The germline CDR1 and CDR2 sequences are MNHEY and SVGEGT.

The V gene is TRBV5-1, the J gene TRBJ1-2; D remains ambiguous. The CDR3 totals 14 residues. Trimming shortened V by 5 bases and J by 1 base, and 12 bases separated the two germline ends. CDR1 is SGHRS and CDR2 is YFSETQ in the germline V gene. CDR3 nucleotide sequence: TGCGCCAGCAGGCGAGAGGGCTTTAACTATGGCTACACCTTC. It yields the protein CASRREGFNYGYTF.

This clonotype was observed a handful of times. The J gene is TRBJ1-4, the V gene TRBV27; D may be TRBD1 (5 bases). The V gene lost 4 bases and the J gene lost 8 bases, with 17 bases spanning the gap. Looked up from germline, CDR1 is MNHEY and CDR2 is SMNVEV (reference sequence). The CDR3 length is 15 residues. The CDR3 region is CASSWRRGWGEKLFF. Written as DNA, the CDR3 is TGTGCCAGCAGTTGGCGTCGGGGTTGGGGGGAAAAACTGTTTTTT.

The table lists this clonotype with many counts. The rearrangement uses TRBV7-8 and TRBJ2-3; D gene uncertain. The CDR3 spans 15 residues. The germline V gene encodes CDR1 SGHVS and CDR2 FQNEAQ. V was pared by 4 bases and J by 0 bases, with 11 bases between. CDR3 loop: CASSSVYGSTDTQYF. CDR3 sequence (DNA): TGTGCCAGCAGCTCCGTTTATGGTAGCACAGATACGCAGTATTTT.

At least ten counts were recorded for this clonotype. This sequence joins TRBV7-2 and TRBJ2-7; D is ambiguous. Trimming cost V 6 bases and J 6 bases, with 15 bases left between them. This CDR3 contains 13 residues. Germline V gene data show CDR1 as SGHTA and CDR2 as FQGNSA. The CDR3 coding sequence is TGTGCCAGCAGATCTAGGGAAAGGGCCGAGCAGTACTTC. As protein: CASRSRERAEQYF.

Worth noting for this clonotype: A read error may explain this, as a much larger clone is one base away. This chain joins TRBV4-1 and TRBJ2-1; 9 bases are shared with TRBD2. The CDR3 loop spans 16 amino acids. CDR1 is MGHRA and CDR2 is YSYEKL in the germline V gene. The CDR3, as DNA: TGCGCCAGCAGCCCACGGCTTAGCGGGAGAGGCAATGAGCGGTTCTTC. Translating it yields CASSPRLSGRGNERFF.

This clonotype has more than one count but fewer than ten. This chain joins TRBV29-1 and TRBJ2-1, with a tentative D call TRBD1 (6 bases). The V end lost 6 bases, the J end lost 5 bases, and 11 bases lay between the germline ends. Per germline, CDR1 SQVTM and CDR2 ANQGSEA. This CDR3 spans 12 amino acids. The CDR3 here is CSVGTSHNEQFF. The CDR3 coding sequence is TGCAGCGTAGGGACAAGCCACAATGAGCAGTTCTTC.

The sample holds a few counts of this clonotype. V is TRBV6-1 and J is TRBJ2-3; D remains ambiguous. The ends were cut back, 6 bases at V and 2 bases at J, with 9 bases in the middle. CDR3 length: 13 residues. The germline V gene has CDR1 MNHNS and CDR2 SASEGT. The CDR3 DNA reads TGTGCCAGCAGAAACAGCTACACAGATACGCAGTATTTT. Protein: CASRNSYTDTQYF.

The chain couples TRBV6-1 to TRBJ2-4; D gene unclear. This CDR3 has 15 amino acids. Germline V lookup: CDR1 MNHNS, CDR2 SASEGT. V gave up 6 bases and J gave up 0 bases, with 12 bases separating them. CDR3 region: CASRAFDTAKNIQYF. The DNA of the CDR3 is TGTGCCAGCAGGGCGTTCGACACAGCCAAAAACATTCAGTACTTC.

The rearrangement links TRBV7-2 to TRBJ1-6; 7 bases line up with TRBD1. The CDR3 loop spans 16 amino acids. The ends lost 5 bases at V and 6 bases at J; junction bases unmatched: 10. The germline CDR1 and CDR2 sequences are SGHTA and FQGNSA. The CDR3 reads CASSLLTGEGNSPLHF. The CDR3 DNA follows: TGTGCCAGCAGCCTATTAACAGGGGAGGGTAATTCACCCCTCCACTTT.

In its sample, this clonotype was seen a few times. This sequence joins TRBV20-1 and TRBJ2-1; D not certain. The CDR3 loop spans 12 amino acids. Germline lookup yields CDR1 DFQATT and CDR2 SNEGSKA (reference sequence). V dropped 3 bases and J dropped 6 bases, with 9 bases sitting between them. CDR3 DNA: TGCAGTGCTAGTGGCCTTCGCAATGAGCAGTTCTTC. Protein sequence: CSASGLRNEQFF.

Concerning this clonotype itself: A junction boundary mismatches the germline segment, possibly from a read error. V gene TRBV19 combines with J gene TRBJ1-5, with unresolved D. The CDR3 has 14 amino acids. CDR1 is LNHDA, CDR2 SQIVND, per germline (reference sequence). The CDR3 sequence: CASSTLSGNQPQHF. The CDR3 coding sequence is TGTGCCAGCAGTACCCTATCGGGCAATCAGCCCCAGCATTTT.

V usage is TRBV29-1 and J usage is TRBJ1-1; no firm D call. The CDR3 covers 12 residues. V lost 6 bases and J lost 3, with 11 bases in between. Germline loops: CDR1 SQVTM, CDR2 ANQGSEA. CDR3 in amino acids: CSVTDLDTEAFF. In DNA, the CDR3 is TGCAGCGTGACCGACCTGGACACTGAAGCTTTCTTT.

This clonotype has ten or more counts. The chain couples TRBV27 to TRBJ1-2, with 7 bases that match TRBD1. CDR3 length equals 13 residues. V was pared by 6 bases and J by 4 bases, with 5 bases of the junction left unmatched. The germline gives CDR1 MNHEY, CDR2 SMNVEV (reference sequence). DNA for the CDR3: TGTGCCAGCAGCGTACAGGGGTCCTATGGCTACACCTTC. Its translation: CASSVQGSYGYTF.

The chain links TRBV20-1 to TRBJ2-2; no clear D. CDR3 length: 12 amino acids. The V end was cut by 6 bases, the J end by 6 bases, with 11 bases between. The germline gives CDR1 DFQATT, CDR2 SNEGSKA (reference sequence). CDR3 amino acids: CSATPPSGELFF. The DNA for the CDR3 is TGCAGTGCCACCCCCCCCTCCGGGGAGCTGTTTTTT.

The chain links TRBV30 to TRBJ1-1; tentative D call: TRBD1 (5 bases). V lost 2 bases and J 0 bases, leaving 19 bases between the germline ends. The CDR3 runs 17 residues. CDR1 is GTSNPN and CDR2 is SVGIG in the germline V gene (reference sequence). The CDR3 loop reads CAWSRSWQGLMNTEAFF. The CDR3 bases are TGTGCCTGGAGTAGAAGTTGGCAGGGACTAATGAACACTGAAGCTTTCTTT.

This clonotype was seen at least ten times. The chain joins TRBV29-1 to TRBJ1-1, with D possibly TRBD1 on 6 matching bases. The CDR3 consists of 15 residues. Germline V gene sequence: CDR1 SQVTM, CDR2 ANQGSEA. Trimming pared 3 bases from V and 4 bases from J, leaving 18 bases between. This CDR3 is CSVENLARGGTEAFF. DNA for the CDR3: TGCAGCGTTGAGAACTTGGCCAGGGGAGGCACTGAAGCTTTCTTT.

The table lists this clonotype with many counts. The chain is built from TRBV30 and TRBJ1-2, with 7 nucleotides matching TRBD1. CDR1 and CDR2 (germline): GTSNPN, SVGIG (reference sequence). The CDR3 is made up of 13 amino acids. V lost 1 base to trimming and J lost 5 bases; unmatched junction nucleotides: 4. The CDR3, as DNA: TGTGCCTGGAGTGCTGACAGGGCGTATGGCTACACCTTC. Protein sequence: CAWSADRAYGYTF.